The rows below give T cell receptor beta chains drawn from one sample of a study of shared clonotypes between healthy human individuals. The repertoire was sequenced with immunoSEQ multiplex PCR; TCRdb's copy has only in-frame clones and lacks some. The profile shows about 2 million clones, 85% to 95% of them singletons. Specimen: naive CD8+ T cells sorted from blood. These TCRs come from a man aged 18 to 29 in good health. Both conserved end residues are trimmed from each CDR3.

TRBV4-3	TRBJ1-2	ASSQDPTSQNGGYT
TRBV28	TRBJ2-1	ASSRGEWTSAYNEQF
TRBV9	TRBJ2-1	ASSVGLSGSYNEQF
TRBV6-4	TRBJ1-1	AMYRRGYTEAF
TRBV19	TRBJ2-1	ASSNGANEQF
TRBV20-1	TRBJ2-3	SAREMGTQY
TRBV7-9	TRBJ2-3	ASSLGVRGTDTQY
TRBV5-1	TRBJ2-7	ASSFDPDSSIPSYEQY
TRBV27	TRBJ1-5	ASSPGQDQPQH
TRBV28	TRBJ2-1	ASSTTENNEQF
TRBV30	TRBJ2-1	AWSPDPQEQF
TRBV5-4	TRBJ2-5	ASSWTGPQETQY
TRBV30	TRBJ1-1	AWSKEGPRNTEAF
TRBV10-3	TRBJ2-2	APTRGVWGELF
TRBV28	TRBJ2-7	ASSTRDRGAYEQY
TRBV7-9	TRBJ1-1	ASSQGLTTTEAF
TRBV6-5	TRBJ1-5	ASSQLAYSNQPQH
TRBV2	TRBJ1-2	ASSDPGQYYGYT
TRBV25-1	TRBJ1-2	ASSEVGTEYYGYT
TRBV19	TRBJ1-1	ASSITPGAGRNTEAF
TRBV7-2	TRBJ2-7	ASSSYLPYEQY
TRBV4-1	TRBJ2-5	ASSPRQGWETQY
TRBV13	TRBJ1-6	ASSLRGTKYNSPLH
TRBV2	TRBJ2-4	ASSPMGRGNIQY
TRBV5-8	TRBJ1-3	ASHPQGISGNTIY
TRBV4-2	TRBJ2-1	ASSQDSWRGKFNEQF
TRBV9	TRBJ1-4	ASSSGQGKEKLF
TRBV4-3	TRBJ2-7	ASSQDFDSLYEQY
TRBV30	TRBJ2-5	AWKGLGETQY
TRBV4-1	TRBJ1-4	ASSQEGRDEKLF
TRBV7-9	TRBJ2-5	ASSLAQGVGLKIQETQY
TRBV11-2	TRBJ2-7	ASSFTPSYEQY
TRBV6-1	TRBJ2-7	ASIGSGSHEQY
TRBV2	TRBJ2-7	ASTQGFNEQY
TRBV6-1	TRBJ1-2	ASSEDRGYYGYT
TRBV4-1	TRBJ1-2	ASSPTESNYGYT
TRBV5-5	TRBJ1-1	ASSLAQARGNTEAF
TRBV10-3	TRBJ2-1	AISDVMENEQF
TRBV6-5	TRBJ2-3	ASSYSASGAADTQY
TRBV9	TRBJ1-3	ASSVDRGLSGNTIY
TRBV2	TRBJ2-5	ASTAGQGGETQY
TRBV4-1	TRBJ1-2	ASSQRQGLGDGYT
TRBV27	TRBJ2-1	ASSLSNEQF
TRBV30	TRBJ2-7	AWSEDSDEQY
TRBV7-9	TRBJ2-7	ASSLGDIEQY
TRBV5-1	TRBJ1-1	ASSPGPGGWYTEAF
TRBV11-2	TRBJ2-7	ASSLEQGGYEQY
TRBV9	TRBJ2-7	ASSVEAGTSGSYEQY
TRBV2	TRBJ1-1	ASSSTGYTEAF
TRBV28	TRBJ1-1	ASRSAEAF
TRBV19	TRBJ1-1	ASSITQGAYVRDTEAF